Shown below are 17 T cell receptor beta chains from a single sample sequenced in a study of T cell responses to AZD1222 COVID-19 vaccine. Data came from immunoSEQ multiplex PCR; TCRdb stores just in-frame clones and leaves some out. This table has tens of thousands of clones, 85% appearing once. Sequenced material: peripheral blood, taken on day 0 of AZD1222 vaccination. Receptors originate from an adult in good health.

This chain uses TRBV5-4 with TRBJ2-1; D unclear. This CDR3 has 15 amino acids. The germline gives CDR1 SGHNT, CDR2 YYREEE (reference sequence). Trimming shortened V by 1 base and J by 5 bases, and 13 bases separated the two germline ends. CDR3 in amino acids: CASSLQGYGNNEQFF. CDR3 nucleotides: TGTGCCAGCAGCTTGCAAGGGTACGGCAACAATGAGCAGTTCTTC.

The chain uses TRBV10-1 and TRBJ1-2, with D tentatively TRBD1 (5 bases). The length of the CDR3 is 12 residues. Germline V CDR1 and CDR2: WNHNN, SYGVQD (reference sequence). CDR3: CALLGGAYGYTF. CDR3 in DNA: TGCGCTCTCCTTGGGGGAGCCTATGGCTACACCTTC.

V and J are TRBV7-2 and TRBJ1-2, with D perhaps matching TRBD1 (5 bases). The CDR3 runs to 13 residues. V lost 2 bases, J lost 4 bases, and 8 bases lay in between. Germline V gene sequence: CDR1 SGHTA, CDR2 FQGNSA. The chain's CDR3 is CASSLSTGYGYTF. Written as DNA, the CDR3 is TGTGCCAGCAGCTTAAGTACAGGCTATGGCTACACCTTC.

The V call is TRBV5-1, the J call TRBJ1-4, with D unresolved. CDR3 length: 16 amino acids. CDR1 SGHRS and CDR2 YFSETQ come from the germline V gene. The V end was cut by 4 bases, the J end by 0 bases, with 13 bases between. CDR3 DNA: TGCGCCAGCAGCCTGGACGGTAGAGCAACTAATGAAAAACTGTTTTTT. It yields the protein CASSLDGRATNEKLFF.

The rearrangement joins TRBV19 to TRBJ1-6; D is perhaps TRBD1 (6 bases). The CDR3 has 15 residues. V lost 8 bases to trimming and J lost 11 bases, with 22 bases between them. CDR1 and CDR2 (germline): LNHDA, SQIVND (reference sequence). The CDR3 is CASASTGPRRAPLHF. In DNA, the CDR3 is TGTGCCAGTGCCTCGACAGGACCGCGCCGGGCACCCCTCCACTTT.

The CDR3 loop reads CASRRQADRFGYTF. The CDR3 DNA reads TGTGCCAGCAGGAGACAGGCGGACAGGTTTGGCTACACCTTC. The chain uses TRBV6-5 and TRBJ1-2; TRBD1 agrees at 7 bases. The junction had 11 bases not matched to a gene; V was cut back by 6 bases and J by 7 bases. This CDR3 spans 14 amino acids. Germline V lookup: CDR1 MNHEY, CDR2 SVGAGI.

The chain has TRBV3-1 (or the pseudogene TRBV3-2) and TRBJ1-2, with D perhaps matching TRBD1 (5 bases). This CDR3 region has 16 residues. Trimming stripped 1 base from V and 4 bases from J, with 16 bases between. Germline V gives CDR1 LGHDT, CDR2 YNNKEL (reference sequence). The chain's CDR3 is CASSQGVGATSYGYTF. CDR3 DNA: TGTGCCAGCAGCCAAGGGGTAGGGGCAACCTCCTATGGCTACACCTTC.

The J gene is TRBJ1-2, the V gene TRBV20-1; the D gene is possibly TRBD1 (5 bases). The ends were cut back, 3 bases at V and 0 bases at J, with 20 bases in the middle. The CDR3 runs to 17 residues. Per germline, CDR1 DFQATT and CDR2 SNEGSKA (reference sequence). The CDR3 DNA is TGCAGTGCTAGTGTCAGGGACGGGACCGCAACTAACTATGGCTACACCTTC. This gives the protein CSASVRDGTATNYGYTF.

The gene calls are TRBV6-1 and TRBJ2-1, with TRBD2 matching 7 bases. The ends lost 2 bases at V and 12 bases at J; junction bases unmatched: 16. CDR3 length: 16 residues. In germline, CDR1 is MNHNS, CDR2 SASEGT. The DNA of the CDR3 is TGTGCCAGCAGTGAATACCAGCGGGGTGGTCGGGGCGGGCAGTTCTTC. As protein: CASSEYQRGGRGGQFF.

V and J are TRBV12-3 or TRBV12-4 and TRBJ1-4, with D unclear. The CDR3 sequence is 11 residues long. Trimming stripped 6 bases from V and 8 bases from J, with 7 bases between. CDR3 sequence reads: CASRGYEKLFF. The CDR3 coding sequence is TGTGCCAGCAGGGGGTACGAAAAACTGTTTTTT.

The chain combines TRBV4-1 with TRBJ1-4, with D hard to call. The CDR3 contains 15 residues. Germline-derived CDR1 and CDR2 are MGHRA and YSYEKL. Trimming took 4 bases from V and 4 from J, leaving 13 bases between them. CDR3 protein: CASSPGWVGNEKLFF. CDR3 DNA: TGCGCCAGCAGCCCCGGGTGGGTGGGTAATGAAAAACTGTTTTTT.

This clone has only a few counts. The rearrangement links TRBV9 to TRBJ1-2; 7 bases map to TRBD1. V was clipped by 4 bases and J by 6 bases; unmatched bases: 12. CDR1 is SGDLS, CDR2 YYNGEE, per germline. This CDR3 has 15 residues. This CDR3 is CASSLGGSRMDGYTF. The CDR3 nucleotides read TGTGCCAGCAGCTTAGGGGGCAGCCGGATGGATGGCTACACCTTC.

The chain combines TRBV18 with TRBJ2-5; D not certain. CDR1 KGHSH and CDR2 LQKENI come from the germline V gene. Deletions cut 8 bases from V and 7 bases from J, with 20 bases between. The CDR3 is 14 amino acids. The CDR3: CASQNAEVGWTQYF. CDR3 coding DNA: TGTGCCAGCCAGAACGCAGAGGTTGGATGGACCCAGTACTTC.

The J gene is TRBJ1-5, the V gene TRBV9, with 7 bases fitting TRBD1. V trimming: 0 bases; J trimming: 5 bases; junction bases outside the gene matches: 2. Germline values: CDR1 SGDLS, CDR2 YYNGEE. This CDR3 is built from 14 residues. The CDR3, as DNA: TGTGCCAGCAGCGTAGGACAGGGTGATCAGCCCCAGCATTTT. Its protein product is CASSVGQGDQPQHF.

This clone was picked up one time. The chain combines TRBV19 with TRBJ2-1, with D perhaps TRBD1 or TRBD2 (6 bases each). Germline CDR1 and CDR2: LNHDA and SQIVND (reference sequence). V shed 9 bases and J shed 8 bases, with 17 bases lying between them. The CDR3 contains 13 residues. CDR3 DNA: TGTGCCAGCTCAGGGGAGGTGCGCGATGAGCAGTTCTTC. Translating gives CASSGEVRDEQFF.

The chain uses TRBV7-2 and TRBJ1-1, with D unclear. V was pared by 1 base and J by 4 bases, with 10 bases between. The germline V gene has CDR1 SGHTA and CDR2 FQGNSA. This CDR3 region has 14 residues. The CDR3 DNA reads as TGTGCCAGCAGCTTAGGCCAGGCTGCCACTGAAGCTTTCTTT. It encodes CASSLGQAATEAFF.

The CDR3 DNA sequence: TGTGCCTGGAGCGGAGGCAGAACATCCTCGTTCTTC. Encoded protein: CAWSGGRTSSFF. The J gene is TRBJ2-1, the V gene TRBV30, with D possibly TRBD2 on 5 matching bases. The germline V gene encodes CDR1 GTSNPN and CDR2 SVGIG (reference sequence). The CDR3 length is 12 residues. V was pared by 3 bases and J by 15 bases, with 18 bases between.